A selection of T cell receptor beta chains follows, all from one sample in a study of T cells after yellow fever vaccination. TCRdb reanalysed the 5' RACE reads using MiXCR and keeps one entry per CDR3 protein. Of 550,000 or so distinct CDR3 sequences listed, approximately 21% are singletons. This sample comprised PBMCs, obtained 15 days after the yellow fever booster vaccination. These receptors were collected from a man under 40 who received the YFV17D yellow fever vaccine. Each CDR3 is given with its conserved first and last residue. The order of the fields is V gene, D gene, J gene, clone size, CDR3 protein, CDR3 DNA. D genes are given only for firm matches. Size values are once, few and many counts, or a class for expanded clones, and some rows have none.

v_gene: TRBV19; d_gene: .; j_gene: TRBJ2-2; abundance: .; CDR3aa: CASSVTRGSELFF; CDR3nt: TGTGCCAGTAGCGTCACTAGGGGCTCCGAGCTGTTTTTT
v_gene: TRBV10-3; d_gene: .; j_gene: TRBJ2-6; abundance: .; CDR3aa: CAISISEGDGANVLTF; CDR3nt: TGTGCCATCAGTATATCGGAGGGGGACGGGGCCAACGTCCTGACTTTC
v_gene: TRBV2; d_gene: TRBD2; j_gene: TRBJ2-7; abundance: .; CDR3aa: CAIPRGTSGIANEQYF; CDR3nt: TGTGCCATCCCGAGAGGGACTAGCGGGATTGCTAACGAGCAGTACTTC
v_gene: TRBV18; d_gene: TRBD1; j_gene: TRBJ2-4; abundance: .; CDR3aa: CASSPRRGPDIQYF; CDR3nt: TGTGCCAGCTCACCACGAAGGGGGCCGGACATTCAGTACTTC
v_gene: TRBV7-2; d_gene: TRBD1; j_gene: TRBJ2-2; abundance: few; CDR3aa: CASSVQGADTGELFF; CDR3nt: TGTGCCAGCAGCGTACAGGGGGCGGACACCGGGGAGCTGTTTTTT
v_gene: TRBV12-3/TRBV12-4; d_gene: TRBD2; j_gene: TRBJ2-5; abundance: .; CDR3aa: CASSHTSGQETQYF; CDR3nt: TGTGCCAGCAGCCATACTAGCGGTCAAGAGACCCAGTACTTC
v_gene: TRBV29-1; d_gene: .; j_gene: TRBJ2-5; abundance: .; CDR3aa: CSIVSRQHQETQYF; CDR3nt: TGCAGCATCGTCTCGAGACAGCACCAAGAGACCCAGTACTTC
v_gene: TRBV20-1; d_gene: .; j_gene: TRBJ2-7; abundance: few; CDR3aa: CSAATASYEQYF; CDR3nt: TGCAGTGCGGCTACCGCCTCCTACGAGCAGTACTTC
v_gene: TRBV5-1; d_gene: .; j_gene: TRBJ2-1; abundance: .; CDR3aa: CASSLASGATYNEQFF; CDR3nt: TGCGCCAGCAGCTTGGCCTCCGGGGCGACCTACAATGAGCAGTTCTTC
v_gene: TRBV4-2; d_gene: .; j_gene: TRBJ2-5; abundance: .; CDR3aa: CASSHGQGQETQYF; CDR3nt: TGTGCCAGCAGCCATGGCCAGGGGCAAGAGACCCAGTACTTC
v_gene: TRBV3-1; d_gene: TRBD2; j_gene: TRBJ2-5; abundance: .; CDR3aa: CASSQPLAGGETQYF; CDR3nt: TGTGCCAGCAGCCAACCACTAGCGGGTGGCGAGACCCAGTACTTC
v_gene: TRBV6-1; d_gene: .; j_gene: TRBJ1-6; abundance: .; CDR3aa: CASRENDGSPLHF; CDR3nt: TGTGCCAGCAGGGAGAATGACGGCTCACCCCTCCACTTT
v_gene: TRBV6-1; d_gene: .; j_gene: TRBJ2-3; abundance: few; CDR3aa: CASSYTQGGTDTQYF; CDR3nt: TGTGCCAGCTCCTACACGCAGGGAGGTACAGATACGCAGTATTTT
v_gene: TRBV27; d_gene: TRBD1; j_gene: TRBJ2-7; abundance: .; CDR3aa: CASSLQTGGKEYF; CDR3nt: TGTGCCAGCAGTTTACAGACAGGGGGGAAGGAGTACTTC
v_gene: TRBV29-1; d_gene: .; j_gene: TRBJ2-1; abundance: .; CDR3aa: CSFRGPDNEQFF; CDR3nt: TGCAGCTTCCGTGGGCCCGACAATGAGCAGTTCTTC
v_gene: TRBV29-1; d_gene: TRBD2; j_gene: TRBJ2-1; abundance: .; CDR3aa: CSVESAGGIFGLTEQFF; CDR3nt: TGCAGCGTTGAAAGTGCGGGAGGGATCTTCGGGTTAACTGAGCAGTTCTTC
v_gene: TRBV9; d_gene: .; j_gene: TRBJ2-3; abundance: .; CDR3aa: CASSQDPTDTQYF; CDR3nt: TGTGCCAGCAGTCAGGACCCCACAGATACGCAGTATTTT
v_gene: TRBV27; d_gene: TRBD2; j_gene: TRBJ2-7; abundance: few; CDR3aa: CASRPNPTSGAYEQYF; CDR3nt: TGTGCCAGCAGACCAAACCCTACTAGCGGCGCCTACGAGCAGTACTTC
v_gene: TRBV6-2/TRBV6-3; d_gene: .; j_gene: TRBJ2-3; abundance: .; CDR3aa: CASSPPGGGGGRAITDTQYF; CDR3nt: TGTGCCAGCAGCCCTCCAGGGGGCGGGGGCGGGAGGGCCATCACAGATACGCAGTATTTT
v_gene: TRBV9; d_gene: .; j_gene: TRBJ1-1; abundance: few; CDR3aa: CASSAVGDTEAFF; CDR3nt: TGTGCCAGCAGCGCCGTAGGGGATACTGAAGCTTTCTTT
v_gene: TRBV9; d_gene: TRBD2; j_gene: TRBJ2-1; abundance: .; CDR3aa: CASSVSGRGSYNEQFF; CDR3nt: TGTGCCAGCAGCGTCAGCGGGAGGGGCTCCTACAATGAGCAGTTCTTC
v_gene: TRBV20-1; d_gene: .; j_gene: TRBJ2-1; abundance: .; CDR3aa: CSAPREITYNEQFF; CDR3nt: TGCAGTGCTCCGCGGGAAATAACCTACAATGAGCAGTTCTTC
v_gene: TRBV3-1; d_gene: .; j_gene: TRBJ1-2; abundance: few; CDR3aa: CASSQPGTNYGYTF; CDR3nt: TGTGCCAGCAGCCAACCCGGGACTAACTATGGCTACACCTTC
v_gene: TRBV29-1; d_gene: .; j_gene: TRBJ2-7; abundance: few; CDR3aa: CSVPGLASTEQYF; CDR3nt: TGCAGCGTGCCGGGACTCGCGTCAACCGAGCAGTACTTC
v_gene: TRBV6-2/TRBV6-3; d_gene: .; j_gene: TRBJ2-7; abundance: few; CDR3aa: CASSYSSSRNSYEQYF; CDR3nt: TGTGCCAGCAGTTACTCTTCGTCGCGGAACTCCTACGAGCAGTACTTC
v_gene: TRBV19; d_gene: TRBD1; j_gene: TRBJ1-5; abundance: .; CDR3aa: CASGQGLSQPQHF; CDR3nt: TGTGCCAGCGGACAGGGTCTCTCTCAGCCCCAGCATTTT
v_gene: TRBV19; d_gene: .; j_gene: TRBJ2-7; abundance: few; CDR3aa: CASSLMLGDSTYEQYF; CDR3nt: TGTGCCAGTAGTCTGATGTTAGGGGACTCGACCTACGAGCAGTACTTC
v_gene: TRBV7-9; d_gene: TRBD2; j_gene: TRBJ2-1; abundance: many; CDR3aa: CASSLGEGAGGVYNEQFF; CDR3nt: TGTGCCAGCAGCTTAGGGGAGGGAGCGGGAGGGGTCTACAATGAGCAGTTCTTC
v_gene: TRBV29-1; d_gene: .; j_gene: TRBJ2-4; abundance: .; CDR3aa: CSVEGGLAKNIQYF; CDR3nt: TGCAGCGTTGAGGGCGGCTTAGCCAAAAACATTCAGTACTTC
v_gene: TRBV29-1; d_gene: .; j_gene: TRBJ2-2; abundance: few; CDR3aa: CSAGPMATGELFF; CDR3nt: TGCAGCGCCGGACCCATGGCCACCGGGGAGCTGTTTTTT
v_gene: TRBV7-2; d_gene: .; j_gene: TRBJ2-1; abundance: few; CDR3aa: CASSPRGGRYNEQFF; CDR3nt: TGTGCCAGCAGCCCCCGGGGTGGGCGGTACAATGAGCAGTTCTTC
v_gene: TRBV7-9; d_gene: TRBD2; j_gene: TRBJ2-1; abundance: .; CDR3aa: CASSPPGLAVNYNEQFF; CDR3nt: TGTGCCAGCAGCCCTCCGGGACTAGCGGTTAACTACAATGAGCAGTTCTTC
v_gene: TRBV29-1; d_gene: .; j_gene: TRBJ1-1; abundance: .; CDR3aa: CSASEGSGTEAFF; CDR3nt: TGCAGCGCCTCCGAGGGGAGCGGGACTGAAGCTTTCTTT
v_gene: TRBV19; d_gene: .; j_gene: TRBJ2-1; abundance: .; CDR3aa: CASTSEHGYNEQFF; CDR3nt: TGTGCCAGTACCTCAGAACACGGATACAATGAGCAGTTCTTC
v_gene: TRBV9; d_gene: .; j_gene: TRBJ2-5; abundance: .; CDR3aa: CASSVESQGRETQYF; CDR3nt: TGTGCCAGCAGCGTAGAATCCCAGGGACGGGAGACCCAGTACTTC
v_gene: TRBV21-1; d_gene: .; j_gene: TRBJ2-7; abundance: .; CDR3aa: CASSGDSSSYEQYF; CDR3nt: TGTGCCAGCTCAGGAGACAGTTCTTCCTACGAGCAGTACTTC
v_gene: TRBV6-1; d_gene: .; j_gene: TRBJ2-3; abundance: few; CDR3aa: CASSPGHRSTDTQYF; CDR3nt: TGTGCCAGCAGCCCCGGACACCGAAGCACAGATACGCAGTATTTT
v_gene: TRBV12-3/TRBV12-4; d_gene: .; j_gene: TRBJ1-4; abundance: few; CDR3aa: CASSLGLKGSNEKLFF; CDR3nt: TGTGCCAGCAGTTTAGGACTTAAGGGATCTAATGAAAAACTGTTTTTT
v_gene: TRBV14; d_gene: .; j_gene: TRBJ2-5; abundance: few; CDR3aa: CASSQDWGLETQYF; CDR3nt: TGTGCCAGCAGCCAAGACTGGGGGTTGGAGACCCAGTACTTC
v_gene: TRBV7-9; d_gene: .; j_gene: TRBJ2-7; abundance: many; CDR3aa: CASSLEGAAYEQYF; CDR3nt: TGTGCCAGCAGCTTGGAAGGGGCCGCCTACGAGCAGTACTTC
v_gene: TRBV10-3; d_gene: TRBD2; j_gene: TRBJ2-5; abundance: .; CDR3aa: CAISTPGGETQYF; CDR3nt: TGTGCCATCAGTACCCCGGGAGGGGAGACCCAGTACTTC
v_gene: TRBV28; d_gene: .; j_gene: TRBJ2-1; abundance: few; CDR3aa: CASSPRALPSYNEQFF; CDR3nt: TGTGCCAGCAGTCCAAGGGCTCTCCCCTCCTACAATGAGCAGTTCTTC
v_gene: TRBV3-1; d_gene: TRBD2; j_gene: TRBJ2-6; abundance: .; CDR3aa: CASSTSGPDSGANVLTF; CDR3nt: TGTGCCAGCAGTACTAGCGGGCCTGACTCTGGGGCCAACGTCCTGACTTTC